This TCR beta chain was identified during a study of T cell repertoires in cytomegalovirus infection. For the study at large: TCR beta signatures that were public indicated CMV infection and matching HLA type. General study findings and limits: The cumulative frequency of public TCR beta families distinguished individuals who carried CMV together with the relevant HLA. HLA-C-restricted CMV-specific TCR beta clonotypes prevailed in the ex vivo response.

The CDR3 is 16 residues long. Germline CDR1 and CDR2: LNHDA and SQIVND (reference sequence). V was shortened by 3 bases and J by 4 bases, with 18 bases between the two germline ends. TCRdb analysed the reads with MiXCR anew, one entry per CDR3 protein. The data show hundreds of thousands of distinct CDR3 sequences, about 33% seen once. For this clonotype: Its antigen is currently unknown.

The TCR sequence derives from a human donor in good health (CMV status not recorded). Some clones in this sample may be carry-over from other donors' samples. This chain links TRBV19 with TRBJ1-1; tentatively, D is TRBD1 (5 bases). Source: cultured PBMCs, taken from culture after CMV antigen stimulation. CDR3 sequence: CASSIHQDRRGTEAFF. DNA for the CDR3: TGTGCCAGTAGTATTCACCAAGACAGAAGGGGCACTGAAGCTTTCTTT.